This T cell receptor (beta chain) derives from a study of regulatory dendritic cells for organ transplantation. Study outcomes and limitations: Naive T cells showed high diversity, memory cells less, memory CD8+ least. Memory CD8+ clonal expansion seemed more limited with regulatory than mature dendritic cells. Alloreactive memory CD8+ T cell pools varied considerably between individuals.

Memory T cells were CD45RO+, naive were CD45RA+, sorted by FACS. This clone was counted a few times. Its antigen is still unknown. The J segment lost 2 bases and the V segment lost 5 bases, leaving 10 bases of the junction unmatched. CDR1 and CDR2 (germline): SGHAT, FQNNGV. The CDR3 is 16 amino acids. Produced via immunoSEQ multiplex PCR; TCRdb's table is partial and in-frame only. The sample contains under 35,000 clones, less than 85% of which appear only once. This TCR was sampled from a human donor in good health. The gene calls are TRBV11-2 and TRBJ2-7, with 9 bases aligning to TRBD1. Sequencing was done on a sample of naive CD8+ T cells from blood. This sample's subset: CD45RA+ naive T cells. The DNA of the CDR3 is TGTGCCAGCAGCCAACTACCGGGACAGGGTCCCTACGAGCAGTACTTC. It encodes CASSQLPGQGPYEQYF.